This T cell receptor beta chain was identified in a study of CD8+CD57+ T cells in acquired aplastic anemia. The germline V gene encodes CDR1 LGHNA and CDR2 YSLEER. V lost 1 base to trimming and J lost 2 bases; unmatched junction nucleotides: 1. This CDR3 is built from 16 residues. Template material for TCR beta VDJ and CDR3 profiling consisted of genomic DNA. TCRdb reprocessed the reads with MiXCR, giving one entry per CDR3 protein. The table lists around 170,000 distinct CDR3 sequences, roughly 63% of them singletons, with 45% to 55% in the top ten. The clonotype originates from a human donor in good health. V gene TRBV4-3 combines with J gene TRBJ2-1; 11 nucleotides line up with TRBD2. The sequenced material came from sorted CD4+, CD8+, or CD8+CD57+ T cells (not recorded which) from PBMCs. The CDR3 here is CASSQGTSGPYNEQFF. CDR3 DNA: TGCGCCAGCAGCCAAGGGACTAGCGGGCCCTACAATGAGCAGTTCTTC.